This passage covers 16 T cell receptor beta chains from one sample sequenced in a study of vaccination effects on CD4 cells after COVID-19. Researchers isolated CD4+ T cells once 9 to 11 days of culture had elapsed. Two-dose vaccination with either BNT162b2 or mRNA-1273 was given to the participants. Antigens for these TCRs are unknown. Profiling relied on immunoSEQ multiplex PCR, and the TCRdb table lists in-frame clones only, not all of them. The data show tens of thousands of clones, 55% to 80% seen once. Sequenced material: CD4+ T cells from PBMCs cultured without peptide, taken after COVID-19 vaccination. The origin of the receptors is a human donor who received a COVID-19 vaccine.

The rearrangement joins TRBV3-1 (or the pseudogene TRBV3-2) to TRBJ2-7; 8 bases agree with TRBD2. CDR1 and CDR2 from the germline V gene are LGHDT and YNNKEL (reference sequence). The CDR3 totals 16 residues. V shed 5 bases, J shed 4 bases, and the junction held 13 bases outside the gene matches. The CDR3 nucleotides read TGTGCCAGCAGCTGGGGTTGGGCGGGAGGCTCATACGAGCAGTACTTC. Its protein is CASSWGWAGGSYEQYF.

This clone has a handful of counts. The gene calls are TRBV24-1 and TRBJ2-7; D is possibly TRBD1 or TRBD2 (5 bases each). With 6 bases removed from V and 3 bases from J, the gap between germline ends came to 11 bases. The CDR3 covers 13 residues. CDR1 is KGHDR, CDR2 SFDVKD, per germline. The DNA for the CDR3 is TGTGCCACCAGTTTCTCAGGGAGCTACGAGCAGTACTTC. Translation gives CATSFSGSYEQYF.

This clone occurred a few times. J is TRBJ1-5 and V is TRBV6-5; 7 bases agree with TRBD1. Germline CDR1 and CDR2: MNHEY and SVGAGI. The junction had 5 bases not matched to a gene; V was cut back by 5 bases and J by 1 base. The CDR3 runs to 15 residues. Written as DNA, the CDR3 is TGTGCCAGCAGTCCGACAGGGAGGAGCAATCAGCCCCAGCATTTT. This encodes CASSPTGRSNQPQHF.

The V call is TRBV7-2, the J call TRBJ2-5; D assignment may be TRBD1 or TRBD2 (6 bases each). CDR3 length: 16 amino acids. Germline loops: CDR1 SGHTA, CDR2 FQGNSA. Deletions cut 3 bases from V and 4 bases from J, with 18 bases between. The CDR3 DNA reads as TGTGCCAGCAGCTTTTCGCCGTCCAGGGGAGGAGAGACCCAGTACTTC. This codes for CASSFSPSRGGETQYF.

The CDR3 DNA follows: TGCGCCAGCAGCCAACTAGGGGGAAGAGATACGCAGTATTTT. Amino acid sequence: CASSQLGGRDTQYF. V is TRBV4-1 and J is TRBJ2-3, with D possibly TRBD1 on 6 matching bases. This CDR3 has 14 amino acids. Germline V CDR1 and CDR2: MGHRA, YSYEKL. Trimming left V 2 bases short and J 5 bases short, with 11 bases between.

The chain joins TRBV6-5 to TRBJ2-7, with D possibly TRBD1 on 5 matching bases. Germline V gene sequence: CDR1 MNHEY, CDR2 SVGAGI. The CDR3 extends over 13 amino acids. V lost 6 bases to trimming and J lost 3 bases, with 12 bases between them. The CDR3 bases are TGTGCCAGCAGACCTCAGGGTGGCTACGAGCAGTACTTC. Its protein product is CASRPQGGYEQYF.

J is TRBJ1-2 and V is TRBV7-8, with unresolved D. Trimming removed 0 bases from V and 2 bases from J, with 13 bases in between. The V gene's germline CDR1 is SGHVS and CDR2 FQNEAQ. The CDR3 is 16 amino acids. CDR3 sequence reads: CASSLAARGRNYGYTF. CDR3 in DNA: TGTGCCAGCAGCTTAGCGGCTCGGGGAAGGAACTATGGCTACACCTTC.

J is TRBJ2-7 and V is TRBV6-5, with 7 bases aligning to TRBD2. This CDR3 has 15 residues. Germline trimming cut 4 bases from V and 1 base from J; bases unmatched to any gene: 7. Germline CDR1 MNHEY, CDR2 SVGAGI. The DNA of the CDR3 is TGTGCCAGCAGTTTAGCGGGCAGAGGTTCCTACGAGCAGTACTTC. Amino acid sequence: CASSLAGRGSYEQYF.

J is TRBJ1-6 and V is TRBV7-2; unclear D gene. CDR1 is SGHTA, CDR2 FQGNSA, per germline. CDR3 length: 14 residues. Trimming pared 2 bases from V and 5 bases from J, leaving 7 bases between. Here the CDR3 DNA reads TGTGCCAGCAGCTTAATGCCGGATAATTCACCCCTCCACTTT. Amino acid sequence: CASSLMPDNSPLHF.

This chain links TRBV4-2 with TRBJ1-2, with D hard to call. Germline-derived CDR1 and CDR2 are LGHNA and YNFKEQ. The ends were cut back, 2 bases at V and 0 bases at J, with 19 bases in the middle. The CDR3 is 18 residues long. CDR3 residues: CASSQRGYGSGSNYGYTF. Written as DNA, the CDR3 is TGTGCCAGCAGCCAACGAGGGTATGGGTCAGGATCTAACTATGGCTACACCTTC.

The V and J genes are TRBV12-3 or TRBV12-4 and TRBJ1-2; 9 bases are shared with TRBD1. J gave up 8 bases and V 6 bases, and 7 bases lay outside the gene matches. The CDR3 length is 13 residues. This CDR3 reads CASSPNRGLGYTF. CDR3 nucleotides: TGTGCCAGCAGCCCAAACAGGGGGCTAGGCTACACCTTC.

The CDR3 DNA is TGTGCCAGCTCACCACTACAGGGCACTGAAGCTTTCTTT. Translating gives CASSPLQGTEAFF. The chain recombines TRBV18 with TRBJ1-1; tentatively, D is TRBD1 (6 bases). The V gene lost 1 base and the J gene lost 4 bases, with 7 bases spanning the gap. Germline V gives CDR1 KGHSH, CDR2 LQKENI. This CDR3 comprises 13 residues.

The chain carries TRBV6-4 and TRBJ2-1; D is perhaps TRBD1 (5 bases). CDR3 size: 15 residues. With 2 bases removed from V and 2 bases from J, the gap between germline ends came to 10 bases. Germline V gene sequence: CDR1 MRHNA, CDR2 SNTAGT. CDR3 sequence (DNA): TGTGCCAGCAGTGACGAGGACACCACCTACAATGAGCAGTTCTTC. It encodes CASSDEDTTYNEQFF.

This clone was seen once. V and J are TRBV6-6 and TRBJ1-5; TRBD1 might be the D (5 bases). CDR3 length equals 16 residues. From germline, CDR1 is MNHNY and CDR2 SVGAGI (reference sequence). V shed 7 bases and J shed 4 bases, with 20 bases lying between them. The CDR3 region is CASMGPGGAGNQPQHF. CDR3 DNA: TGTGCCAGCATGGGCCCTGGCGGGGCGGGTAATCAGCCCCAGCATTTT.

The chain combines TRBV6-6 with TRBJ1-2; tentatively, D is TRBD1 (5 bases). Germline CDR1 reads MNHNY; CDR2 reads SVGAGI (reference sequence). Trimming left V 7 bases short and J 2 bases short, with 14 bases between. The CDR3 contains 14 residues. CDR3 sequence: CASTKGDANYGYTF. The CDR3 coding sequence is TGTGCCAGCACAAAAGGGGACGCCAACTATGGCTACACCTTC.

The CDR3 loop reads CSAPDEGGTDTQYF. CDR3 nucleotide sequence: TGCAGCGCCCCGGACGAGGGCGGCACAGATACGCAGTATTTT. The genes are TRBV29-1 and TRBJ2-3; weak D call: TRBD2 (5 bases). The germline CDR1 and CDR2 sequences are SQVTM and ANQGSEA. The CDR3 length is 14 residues. Trimming stripped 7 bases from V and 1 base from J, with 15 bases between.